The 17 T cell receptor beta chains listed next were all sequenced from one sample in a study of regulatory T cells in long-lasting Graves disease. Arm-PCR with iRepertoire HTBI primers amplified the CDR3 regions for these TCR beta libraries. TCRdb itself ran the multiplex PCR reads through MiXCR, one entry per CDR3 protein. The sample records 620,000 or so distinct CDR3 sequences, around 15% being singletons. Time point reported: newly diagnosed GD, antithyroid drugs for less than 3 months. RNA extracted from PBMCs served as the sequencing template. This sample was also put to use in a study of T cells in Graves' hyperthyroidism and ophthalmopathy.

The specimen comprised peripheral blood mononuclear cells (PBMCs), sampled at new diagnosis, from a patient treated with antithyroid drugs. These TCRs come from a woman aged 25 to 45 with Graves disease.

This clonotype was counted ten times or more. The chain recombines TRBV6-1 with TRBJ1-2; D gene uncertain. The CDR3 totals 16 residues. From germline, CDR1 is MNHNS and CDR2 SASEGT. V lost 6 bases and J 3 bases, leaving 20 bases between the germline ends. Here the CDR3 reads CASRATDGAGYYGYTF. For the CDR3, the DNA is TGTGCCAGCAGAGCAACGGACGGCGCGGGTTACTATGGCTACACCTTC.

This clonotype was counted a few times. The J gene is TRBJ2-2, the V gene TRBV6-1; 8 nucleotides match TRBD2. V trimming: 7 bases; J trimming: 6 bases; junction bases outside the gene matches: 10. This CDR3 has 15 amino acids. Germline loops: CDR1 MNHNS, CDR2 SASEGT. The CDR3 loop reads CASKLASGSPGELFF. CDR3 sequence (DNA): TGTGCCAGCAAGTTGGCTAGCGGGTCTCCCGGGGAGCTGTTTTTT.

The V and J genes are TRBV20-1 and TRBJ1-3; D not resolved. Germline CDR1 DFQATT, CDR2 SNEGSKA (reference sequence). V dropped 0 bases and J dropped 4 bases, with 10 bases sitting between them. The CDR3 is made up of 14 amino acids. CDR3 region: CSARDATFGNTIYF. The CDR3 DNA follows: TGCAGTGCTAGAGACGCCACGTTCGGAAACACCATATATTTT.

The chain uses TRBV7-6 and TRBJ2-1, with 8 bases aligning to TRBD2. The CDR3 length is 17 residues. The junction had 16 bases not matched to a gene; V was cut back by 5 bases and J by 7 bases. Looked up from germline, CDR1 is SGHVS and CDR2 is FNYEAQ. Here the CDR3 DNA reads TGTGCCAGCAGCCAAGGGAGGACGGGAGGGCCTCGAAATGAGCAGTTCTTC. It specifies CASSQGRTGGPRNEQFF.

CDR3 sequence: CASSTRAGGPGEQYF. The CDR3 DNA follows: TGTGCCAGCAGTACGCGAGCGGGAGGGCCCGGGGAGCAGTACTTC. The chain employs TRBV6-1 and TRBJ2-7; TRBD2 aligns across 10 bases. The V gene end was trimmed by 5 bases and the J gene end by 7 bases; junction bases not matched to a gene: 11. This CDR3 has 15 amino acids. Germline V lookup: CDR1 MNHNS, CDR2 SASEGT.

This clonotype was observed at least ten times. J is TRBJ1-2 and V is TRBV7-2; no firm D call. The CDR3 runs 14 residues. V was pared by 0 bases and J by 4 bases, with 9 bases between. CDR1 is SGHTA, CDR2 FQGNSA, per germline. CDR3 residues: CASSLADPRYGYTF. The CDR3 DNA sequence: TGTGCCAGCAGCTTAGCGGACCCACGCTATGGCTACACCTTC. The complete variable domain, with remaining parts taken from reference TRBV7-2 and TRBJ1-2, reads GAGVSQSPSNKVTEKGKDVELRCDPISGHTALYWYRQSLGQGLEFLIYFQGNSAPDKSGLPSDRFSAERTGGSVSTLTIQRTQQEDSAVYLCASSLADPRYGYTFGSGTRLTVV.

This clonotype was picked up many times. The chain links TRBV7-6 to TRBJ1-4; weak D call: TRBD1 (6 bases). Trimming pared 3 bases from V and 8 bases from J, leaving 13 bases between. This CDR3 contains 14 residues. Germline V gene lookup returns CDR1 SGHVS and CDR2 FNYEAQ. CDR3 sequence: CASSLRTDGEKLFF. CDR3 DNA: TGTGCCAGCAGCTTGAGGACAGATGGGGAAAAACTGTTTTTT.

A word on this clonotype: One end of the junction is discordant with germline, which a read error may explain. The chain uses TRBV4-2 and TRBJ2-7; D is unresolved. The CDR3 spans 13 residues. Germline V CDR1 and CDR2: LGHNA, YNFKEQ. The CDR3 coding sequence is TGTGCCAGCAGCCAAGCAGAGTCCTACGGGCAGTACTTC. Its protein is CASSQAESYGQYF.

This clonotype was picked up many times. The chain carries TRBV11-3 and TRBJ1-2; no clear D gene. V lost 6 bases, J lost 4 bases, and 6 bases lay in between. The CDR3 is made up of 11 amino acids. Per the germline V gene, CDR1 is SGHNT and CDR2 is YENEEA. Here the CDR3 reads CASSFLYGYTF. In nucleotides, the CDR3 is TGTGCCAGCAGTTTCCTCTATGGCTACACCTTC.

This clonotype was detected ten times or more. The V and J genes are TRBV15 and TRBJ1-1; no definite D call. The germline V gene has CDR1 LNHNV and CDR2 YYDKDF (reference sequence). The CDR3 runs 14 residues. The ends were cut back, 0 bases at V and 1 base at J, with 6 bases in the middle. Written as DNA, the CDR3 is TGTGCCACCAGCAGAGATGTGCAGAACACTGAAGCTTTCTTT. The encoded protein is CATSRDVQNTEAFF.

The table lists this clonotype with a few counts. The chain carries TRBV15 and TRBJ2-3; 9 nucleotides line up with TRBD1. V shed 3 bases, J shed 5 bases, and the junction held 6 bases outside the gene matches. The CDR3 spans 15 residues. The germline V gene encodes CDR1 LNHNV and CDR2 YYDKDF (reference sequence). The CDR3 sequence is CATSRGQGIGDTQYF. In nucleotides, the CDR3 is TGTGCCACCAGCAGGGGACAGGGAATCGGAGATACGCAGTATTTT.

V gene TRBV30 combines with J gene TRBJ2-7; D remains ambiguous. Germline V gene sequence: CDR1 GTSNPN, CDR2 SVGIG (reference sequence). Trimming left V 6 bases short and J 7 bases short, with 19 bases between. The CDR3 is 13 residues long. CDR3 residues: CACANVGSREQYF. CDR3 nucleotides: TGTGCCTGTGCAAATGTCGGGTCCCGGGAGCAGTACTTC.

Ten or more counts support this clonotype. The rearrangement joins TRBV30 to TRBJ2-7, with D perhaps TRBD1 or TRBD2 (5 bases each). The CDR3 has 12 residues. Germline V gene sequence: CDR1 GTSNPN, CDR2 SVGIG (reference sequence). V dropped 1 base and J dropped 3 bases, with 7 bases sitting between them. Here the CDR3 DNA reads TGTGCCTGGAGTGGAGGGGTCTACGAGCAGTACTTC. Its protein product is CAWSGGVYEQYF.

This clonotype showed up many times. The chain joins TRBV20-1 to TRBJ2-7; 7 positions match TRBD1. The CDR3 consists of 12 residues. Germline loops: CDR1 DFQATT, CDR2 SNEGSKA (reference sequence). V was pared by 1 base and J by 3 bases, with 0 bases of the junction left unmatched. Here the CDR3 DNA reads TGCAGTGCTAGAGGGGACAGCTACGAGCAGTACTTC. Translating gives CSARGDSYEQYF.

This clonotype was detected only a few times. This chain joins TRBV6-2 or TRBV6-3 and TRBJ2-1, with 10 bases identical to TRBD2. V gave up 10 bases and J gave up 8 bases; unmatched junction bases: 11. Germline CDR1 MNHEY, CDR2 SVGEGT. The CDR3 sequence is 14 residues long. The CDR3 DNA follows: TGTGCCACCAACAGCGGGAGGGCGGGGTATGAGCAGTTCTTC. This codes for CATNSGRAGYEQFF.

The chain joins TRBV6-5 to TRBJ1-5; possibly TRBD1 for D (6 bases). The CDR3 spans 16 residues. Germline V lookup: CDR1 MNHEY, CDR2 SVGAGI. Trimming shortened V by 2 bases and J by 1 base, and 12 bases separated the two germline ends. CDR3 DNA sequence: TGTGCCAGCAGTTACGGGCAGGGGTTAAGCAATCAGCCCCAGCATTTT. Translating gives CASSYGQGLSNQPQHF.

This chain's CDR3 is CASSAGEGEVEPQHF. The CDR3 region has the DNA TGTGCCAGCAGCGCGGGAGAGGGGGAAGTGGAGCCCCAGCATTTT. The rearrangement links TRBV25-1 to TRBJ1-5, with D tentatively TRBD1 (6 bases). Germline values: CDR1 MGHDK, CDR2 SYGVNS. This CDR3 has 15 residues. V lost 6 bases and J lost 8, with 20 bases in between.